These 9 T cell receptor beta chains came from one sample sequenced in a study of blood T cell repertoires in COVID-19 (dated by TCRdb to the early 2020s). Library construction relied on the immunoSEQ multiplex PCR assay. TCRdb holds this immuneACCESS table with in-frame rearrangements only. Some clones are missing; in checked studies, unresolved V genes explain under half, and the rest has no known cause. This sample comprises roughly 390,000 clones, 87% of them detected only once. Under 11% of the sample belongs to the ten largest clones. The sequenced sample consisted of peripheral blood. All receptors derive from a woman aged 25 to 39 with COVID-19, enrolled during active disease.

This clone has just a few counts. The chain has TRBV27 and TRBJ2-5, with 9 bases aligning to TRBD2. Per germline, CDR1 MNHEY and CDR2 SMNVEV (reference sequence). This CDR3 has 13 amino acids. V lost 5 bases to trimming and J lost 10 bases; unmatched junction nucleotides: 8. Here the CDR3 DNA reads TGTGCCAGCAGTCCCCGGGTAGCGGGAGACCAGTACTTC. This encodes CASSPRVAGDQYF.

This clone was seen repeatedly, ten times or more. The chain employs TRBV4-2 and TRBJ1-3, with 7 bases fitting TRBD1. After removal of 4 bases from V and 0 bases from J, the junction contained 9 bases not matched to a gene. Germline V gene data show CDR1 as LGHNA and CDR2 as YNFKEQ. The CDR3 has 17 residues. CDR3 sequence (DNA): TGTGCCAGCAGCCGCTGGACAGAGGGGGCCTCTGGAAACACCATATATTTT. It translates to CASSRWTEGASGNTIYF.

This chain joins TRBV27 and TRBJ2-7, with 7 bases matching TRBD1. V lost 5 bases, J lost 5 bases, and 9 bases stayed unmatched. Germline V CDR1 and CDR2: MNHEY, SMNVEV (reference sequence). This CDR3 contains 14 residues. CDR3 in DNA: TGTGCCAGCAGTCAGAGACAGGGAGCCCACGAGCAGTACTTC. It is translated as CASSQRQGAHEQYF.

The CDR3, as DNA: TGTGCCAGCAGCTTAGGGGGACAGGGAAATTCACCCCTCCACTTT. This sequence encodes CASSLGGQGNSPLHF. The genes are TRBV7-2 and TRBJ1-6, with 9 bases fitting TRBD1. Germline lookup yields CDR1 SGHTA and CDR2 FQGNSA. The CDR3 loop spans 15 amino acids. With 1 base clipped from V and 7 bases from J, the junction kept 2 bases outside the gene matches.

The chain carries TRBV7-9 and TRBJ2-1; 7 bases match TRBD1. The CDR3 is 15 amino acids. V was clipped by 3 bases and J by 3 bases; unmatched bases: 5. From germline, CDR1 is SEHNR and CDR2 FQNEAQ (reference sequence). DNA for the CDR3: TGTGCCAGCAGCTTTGTAGACAGGGTCTACAATGAGCAGTTCTTC. Amino acids: CASSFVDRVYNEQFF.

The genes are TRBV3-1 (or the pseudogene TRBV3-2) and TRBJ2-3; TRBD1 aligns across 10 bases. V was clipped by 0 bases and J by 3 bases; unmatched bases: 3. The CDR3 consists of 16 residues. Per germline, CDR1 LGHDT and CDR2 YNNKEL (reference sequence). CDR3 coding DNA: TGTGCCAGCAGCCAAGAAGGGACAGGGGCGACAGATACGCAGTATTTT. Its protein is CASSQEGTGATDTQYF.

The chain recombines TRBV6-5 with TRBJ1-2; 10 bases align to TRBD1. This CDR3 has 13 amino acids. Unmatched junction bases numbered 4, after V lost 4 bases and J lost 8 bases. Germline lookup yields CDR1 MNHEY and CDR2 SVGAGI. The CDR3 sequence: CASSSGTGEGYTF. CDR3 nucleotides: TGTGCCAGCAGTTCCGGGACAGGGGAGGGCTACACCTTC.

This chain links TRBV28 with TRBJ1-5; D remains ambiguous. CDR1 and CDR2 (germline): MDHEN, SYDVKM. This CDR3 comprises 16 residues. The V end lost 6 bases, the J end lost 2 bases, and 17 bases lay between the germline ends. CDR3 sequence (DNA): TGTGCCAGCAGGACTGGTACTACTTTAGGCAATCAGCCCCAGCATTTT. Translating gives CASRTGTTLGNQPQHF.

The rearrangement joins TRBV5-4 to TRBJ2-7; TRBD1 matches at 8 bases. V shed 4 bases, J shed 4 bases, and the junction held 7 bases outside the gene matches. The germline CDR1 and CDR2 sequences are SGHNT and YYREEE (reference sequence). The CDR3 is 14 amino acids. Written as DNA, the CDR3 is TGTGCCAGCAGCCCAGGGACAGGAGATTACGAGCAGTACTTC. It yields the protein CASSPGTGDYEQYF.